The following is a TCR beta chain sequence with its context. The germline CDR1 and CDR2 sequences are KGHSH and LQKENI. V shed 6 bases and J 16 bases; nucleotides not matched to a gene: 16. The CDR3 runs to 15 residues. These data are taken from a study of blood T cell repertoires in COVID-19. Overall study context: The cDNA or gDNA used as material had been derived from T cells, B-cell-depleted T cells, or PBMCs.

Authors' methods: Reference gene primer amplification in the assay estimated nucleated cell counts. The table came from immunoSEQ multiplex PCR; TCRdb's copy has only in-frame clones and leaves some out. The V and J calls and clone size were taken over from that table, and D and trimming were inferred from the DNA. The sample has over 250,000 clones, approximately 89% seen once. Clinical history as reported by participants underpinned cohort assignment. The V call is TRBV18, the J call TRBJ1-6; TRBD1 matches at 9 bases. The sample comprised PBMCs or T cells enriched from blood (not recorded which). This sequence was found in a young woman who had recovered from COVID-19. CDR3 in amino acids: CASSPNRGLRQILHF. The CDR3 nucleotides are TGTGCCAGCTCGCCTAACAGGGGGCTTCGTCAGATACTCCACTTT.